The 5 T cell receptor beta chains listed next were all sequenced from one sample in a study of CD8 T cells in ankylosing spondylitis (TCRdb year 2017). Library generation was performed with 5' RACE. The sequencer was an Illumina HiSeq 2500. In TCRdb, the public reads were trimmed at Q25 with fastp and aligned with MiXCR, with productive beta chains retained. One record per CDR3 amino acid sequence lists the most common genes and DNA. The sample profile shows 180,000 or so distinct CDR3 sequences; 9.5% to 13% of them were found once. The top ten clonotypes cover about 29% of the sample. The sample comprised blood, either unsorted or a sorted T cell fraction (not recorded which). These receptors came from a male donor with ankylosing spondylitis or in good health (not recorded which).

This clonotype occurred many times. This chain connects TRBV4-3 to TRBJ2-1; a possible D gene is TRBD2 (6 bases). V was cut by 1 base and J by 6 bases, with 16 bases left in between. Germline V lookup: CDR1 LGHNA, CDR2 YSLEER. The CDR3 length is 16 residues. In DNA form, the CDR3 reads TGCGCCAGCAGCCAAGGGTCTCGCGGGGAACCCAATGAGCAGTTCTTC. It codes for CASSQGSRGEPNEQFF.

This clonotype has at least ten counts. The chain is built from TRBV20-1 and TRBJ2-1, with 10 bases lining up with TRBD1. The CDR3 length is 16 residues. The V gene's germline CDR1 is DFQATT and CDR2 SNEGSKA (reference sequence). Germline trimming cut 2 bases from V and 2 bases from J; bases unmatched to any gene: 6. The CDR3 DNA is TGCAGTGCTAGAACAATGACAGGGGGCGCCTACAATGAGCAGTTCTTC. Residues: CSARTMTGGAYNEQFF.

This clonotype was seen repeatedly, ten times or more. The chain is built from TRBV6-2 or TRBV6-3 and TRBJ2-7; 7 bases are a match to TRBD1. The CDR3 length is 16 residues. Germline CDR1 and CDR2: MNHEY and SVGEGT. V shed 2 bases and J 6 bases; nucleotides not matched to a gene: 13. In nucleotides, the CDR3 is TGTGCCAGCAGTTACCAACTCGGGACAGTTCCGGCCGAGCAGTACTTC. It yields the protein CASSYQLGTVPAEQYF.

The V gene is TRBV7-6, the J gene TRBJ1-4; D not resolved. The CDR3 contains 13 residues. Per germline, CDR1 SGHVS and CDR2 FNYEAQ. Trimming took off 5 bases at V and 5 bases at J, with 9 bases between the two ends. The CDR3 DNA reads as TGTGCCAGCAGCATAACTAGGAATGAAAAACTGTTTTTT. Translation gives CASSITRNEKLFF.

This clonotype was seen repeatedly, ten times or more. The CDR3, as DNA: TGTGCCAGCAGCTTGAGGCCGGGGGCGGGGTCCCTAAATACGCAGTATTTT. Residues: CASSLRPGAGSLNTQYF. The gene calls are TRBV7-9 and TRBJ2-3; either TRBD1 or TRBD2 may fit D (6 bases each). V was cut by 3 bases and J by 7 bases, with 23 bases left in between. The length of the CDR3 is 17 residues. The germline V gene encodes CDR1 SEHNR and CDR2 FQNEAQ (reference sequence).